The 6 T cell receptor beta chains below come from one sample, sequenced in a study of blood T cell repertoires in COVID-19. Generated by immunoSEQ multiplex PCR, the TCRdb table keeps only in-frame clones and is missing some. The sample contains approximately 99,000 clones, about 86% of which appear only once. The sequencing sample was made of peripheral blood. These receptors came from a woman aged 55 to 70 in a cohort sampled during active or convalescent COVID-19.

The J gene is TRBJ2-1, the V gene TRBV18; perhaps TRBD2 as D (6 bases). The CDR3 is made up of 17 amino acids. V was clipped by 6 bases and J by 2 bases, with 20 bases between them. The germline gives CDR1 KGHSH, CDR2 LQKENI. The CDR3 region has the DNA TGTGCCAGCTCTGAAGGGACTGGATCCCTAACCTACAATGAGCAGTTCTTC. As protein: CASSEGTGSLTYNEQFF.

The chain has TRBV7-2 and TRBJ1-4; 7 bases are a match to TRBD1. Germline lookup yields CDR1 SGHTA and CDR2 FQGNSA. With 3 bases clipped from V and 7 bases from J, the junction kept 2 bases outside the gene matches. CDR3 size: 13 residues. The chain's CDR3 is CASSFQGGEKLFF. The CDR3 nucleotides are TGTGCCAGCAGCTTTCAGGGGGGTGAAAAACTGTTTTTT.

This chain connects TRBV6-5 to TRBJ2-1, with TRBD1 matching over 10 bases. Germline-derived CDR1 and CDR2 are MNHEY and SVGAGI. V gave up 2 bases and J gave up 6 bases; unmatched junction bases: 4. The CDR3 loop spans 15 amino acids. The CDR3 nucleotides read TGTGCCAGCAGTTACGGGACAGGGGCCGGCAATGAGCAGTTCTTC. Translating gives CASSYGTGAGNEQFF.

CDR3 protein: CASSVDNYYYGYTF. For the CDR3, the DNA is TGTGCCAGCAGCGTAGACAACTACTACTATGGCTACACCTTC. The chain combines TRBV9 with TRBJ1-2; D is unresolved. CDR1 and CDR2 from the germline V gene are SGDLS and YYNGEE. V was clipped by 0 bases and J by 3 bases, with 9 bases between them. The CDR3 is made up of 14 amino acids.

As DNA, the CDR3 is TGTGCCAGCAGCTTGGACGGCGGATACACAGATACGCAGTATTTT. It translates to CASSLDGGYTDTQYF. The chain carries TRBV5-4 and TRBJ2-3; D not resolved. Trimming cost V 0 bases and J 2 bases, with 10 bases left between them. The germline V gene has CDR1 SGHNT and CDR2 YYREEE (reference sequence). The CDR3 sequence is 15 residues long.

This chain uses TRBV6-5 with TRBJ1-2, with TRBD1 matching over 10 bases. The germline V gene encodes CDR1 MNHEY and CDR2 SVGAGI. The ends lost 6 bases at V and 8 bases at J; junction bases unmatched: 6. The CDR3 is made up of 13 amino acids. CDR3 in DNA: TGTGCCAGCAGGACAGGGGGCCAAGGCGGCTACACCTTC. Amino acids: CASRTGGQGGYTF.